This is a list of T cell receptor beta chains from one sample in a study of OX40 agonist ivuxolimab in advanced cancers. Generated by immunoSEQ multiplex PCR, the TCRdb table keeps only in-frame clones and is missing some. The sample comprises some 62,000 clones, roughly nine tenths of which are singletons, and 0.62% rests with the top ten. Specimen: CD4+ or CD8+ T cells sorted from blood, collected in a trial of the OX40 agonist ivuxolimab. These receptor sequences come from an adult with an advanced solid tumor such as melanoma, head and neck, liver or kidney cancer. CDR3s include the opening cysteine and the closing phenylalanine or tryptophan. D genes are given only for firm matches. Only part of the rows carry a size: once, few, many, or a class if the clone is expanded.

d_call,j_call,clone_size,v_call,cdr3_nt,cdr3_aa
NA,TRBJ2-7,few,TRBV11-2,TGTGCCAGCAGCTTAACGGGGGCGGTCGAGCAGTACTTC,CASSLTGAVEQYF
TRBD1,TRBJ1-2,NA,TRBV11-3,TGTGCCAGCATCCAACAACCGGGACAGGGTTATGGCTACACCTTC,CASIQQPGQGYGYTF
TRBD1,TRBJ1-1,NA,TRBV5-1,TGCGCCAGCAGCGTTGGGACAGGGAGGGGCACTGAAGCTTTCTTT,CASSVGTGRGTEAFF
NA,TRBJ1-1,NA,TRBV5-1,TGCGCCAGCAGCTTGGCGGGGGACTACACTGAAGCTTTCTTT,CASSLAGDYTEAFF
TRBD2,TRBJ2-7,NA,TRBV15,TGTGCCACCAGCAGAAGGACTAGCGGTCGCCAAGCCGAGCAGTACTTC,CATSRRTSGRQAEQYF
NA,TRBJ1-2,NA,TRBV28,TGTGCCAGCAGCTTATCCAGGGTTCAATATGGCTACACCTTC,CASSLSRVQYGYTF
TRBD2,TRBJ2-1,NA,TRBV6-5,TGTGCCAGCAGTTACTCGACTAGCGCGGGTCAGTTCTTC,CASSYSTSAGQFF
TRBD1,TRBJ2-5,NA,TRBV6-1,TGTGCCAGCAAAGAGAGGACAGGGCGGGAGACCCAGTACTTC,CASKERTGRETQYF
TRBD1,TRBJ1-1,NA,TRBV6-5,TGTGCCAGCAGCCCATGGACAGGTTTCGGCACTGAAGCTTTCTTT,CASSPWTGFGTEAFF
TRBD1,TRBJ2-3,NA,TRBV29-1,TGCAGCGCAGGACAGGGGAATGCAGATACGCAGTATTTT,CSAGQGNADTQYF
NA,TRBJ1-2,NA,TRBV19,TGTGCCAGTATGATGACAGGTATCAACTATGGCTACACCTTC,CASMMTGINYGYTF
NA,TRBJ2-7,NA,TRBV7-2,TGTGCCAGCAGCCGGACTTCCCGAAGCTCCTACGAGCAGTACTTC,CASSRTSRSSYEQYF
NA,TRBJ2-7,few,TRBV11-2,TGTGCCAGCAGCTTAGATCTGTGGCGGGGATCCCACGAGCAGTACTTC,CASSLDLWRGSHEQYF
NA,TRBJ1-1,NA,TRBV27,TGTGCCAGCAGTTTAAGGGCCAGATCCATGAACACTGAAGCTTTCTTT,CASSLRARSMNTEAFF
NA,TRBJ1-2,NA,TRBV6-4,TGTGCCAGCAGCGGCCAGTATGGCTACACCTTC,CASSGQYGYTF
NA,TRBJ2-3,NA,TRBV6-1,TGTGCCAGCAGTGAAATCGGTAGACTAGTGGCAGATACGCAGTATTTT,CASSEIGRLVADTQYF
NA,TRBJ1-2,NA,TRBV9,TGTGCCAGCAGCGTAGATGGTCCGCTGAAATCTTACACCTTC,CASSVDGPLKSYTF
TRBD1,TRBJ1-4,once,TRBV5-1,TGCGCCAGCCGGGTGGGGGGACAGATAAATGAAAAACTGTTTTTT,CASRVGGQINEKLFF
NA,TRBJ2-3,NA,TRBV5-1,TGCGCCAGCAGCACCAGGACAGACACAGATACGCAGTATTTT,CASSTRTDTDTQYF
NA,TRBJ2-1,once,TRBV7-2,TGTGCCAGCAGCCAAGGAGATACTTCCTACAATGAGCAGTTCTTC,CASSQGDTSYNEQFF
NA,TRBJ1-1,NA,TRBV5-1,TGCGCCAGCAGCTTAACAGGGATCACAGACACTGAAGCTTTCTTT,CASSLTGITDTEAFF
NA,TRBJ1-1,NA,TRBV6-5,TGTGCCAGCTGGAAGTCAGGGCTCCTCACTGAAGCTTTCTTT,CASWKSGLLTEAFF
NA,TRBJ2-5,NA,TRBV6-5,TGTGCCAGCAGTTATTTCGGGGCAGAGACCCAGTACTTC,CASSYFGAETQYF
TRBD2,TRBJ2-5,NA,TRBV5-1,TGCGCCAGCAGCTTGTCGACTAGCTTGGGTGAGACCCAGTACTTC,CASSLSTSLGETQYF
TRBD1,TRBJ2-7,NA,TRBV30,TGTGCCTGGACCAACAGGGGACAGTACGAGCAGTACTTC,CAWTNRGQYEQYF
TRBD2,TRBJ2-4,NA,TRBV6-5,TGTGCCAGCAGTTACTCTGGAACTAGCGGTAAAAACATTCAGTACTTC,CASSYSGTSGKNIQYF
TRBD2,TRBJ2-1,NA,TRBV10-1,TGCGCCAGCAGTGAGTCGGGGGGGTCCTCCTACAATGAGCAGTTCTTC,CASSESGGSSYNEQFF
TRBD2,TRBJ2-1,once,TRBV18,TGTGCCAGCTCACCACCGGGACTAAGCGGGAATGAGCAGTTCTTC,CASSPPGLSGNEQFF